This T cell receptor beta chain appears in the sequencing data of a study of shared clonotypes between healthy human individuals. Overall study: There were three CD4 naive, three CD4 memory, two CD8 naive and one CD8 memory plates per donor. The study's findings and limits: Estimated clonotype richness was generally higher in naive than memory subsets. With several donors compared, 4% to 5.5% of naive CD4 clonotypes were shared.

The trim removed 5 bases at V and 2 bases at J, leaving 2 bases unmatched. This CDR3 spans 13 amino acids. Germline CDR1 and CDR2: SGHNT and YENEEA. As for this clone: The antigen remains unidentified.

Profiling relied on immunoSEQ multiplex PCR, and the TCRdb table lists in-frame clones only, not all of them. The sample contains about 1.1 million clones, 70% to 80% of which appear only once. This rearrangement joins TRBV11-3 to TRBJ2-7, with 8 positions matching TRBD1. The sequence was obtained from a man aged 18 to 29 in good health. Some clones in this sample may be carry-over from other donors' samples. The sample was memory CD4+ T cells from PBMCs. Subset reported: CD45RA-negative fraction. CDR3 amino acids: CASSPTGAYEQYF. The DNA of the CDR3 is TGTGCCAGCAGCCCGACAGGGGCCTACGAGCAGTACTTC.